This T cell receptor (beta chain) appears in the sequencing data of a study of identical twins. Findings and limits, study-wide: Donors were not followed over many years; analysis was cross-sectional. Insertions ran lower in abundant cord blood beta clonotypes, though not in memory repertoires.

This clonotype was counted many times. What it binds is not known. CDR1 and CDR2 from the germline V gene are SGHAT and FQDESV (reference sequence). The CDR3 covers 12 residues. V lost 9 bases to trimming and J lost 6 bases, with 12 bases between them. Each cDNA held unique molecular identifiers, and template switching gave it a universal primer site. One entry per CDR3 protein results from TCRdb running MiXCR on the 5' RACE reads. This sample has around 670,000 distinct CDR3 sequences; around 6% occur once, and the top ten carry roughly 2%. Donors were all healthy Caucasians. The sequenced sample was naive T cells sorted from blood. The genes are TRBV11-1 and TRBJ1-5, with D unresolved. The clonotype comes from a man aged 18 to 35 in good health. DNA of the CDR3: TGTGCCAGACGAGGGCGTTGTCAGCCCCAGCATTTT. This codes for CARRGRCQPQHF.